In this sample, the clone carrying this T cell receptor (beta chain) turned up a few times. Its antigen is undetermined. This may be a read error, as it is one base from a much larger clone. From 300 to 450 ng of RNA, a library with molecular barcoded alpha/delta and beta/gamma adaptors was made. TCRdb recomputed calls from the reads with MiXCR, one row per CDR3 protein. The sample has roughly 82,000 distinct CDR3 sequences, about 12% seen once; the top ten hold approximately 15%. The data were taken from a study of read filtering for tumor transcriptome and immune sequencing. Overall study findings and caveats: About 80% of IR-seq clonotypes had a single read, yet these held about 3.4% of reads. This fraction held mixed bone marrow immune cells after CD138-negative sorting.

Every patient had bone marrow sampled while the disease was active. V lost 0 bases, J lost 6 bases, and 16 bases lay in between. The CDR3 length is 16 residues. The germline gives CDR1 SGHRS, CDR2 YFSETQ. The clonotype was recovered from a donor aged 40 or older with multiple myeloma. The rearrangement uses TRBV5-1 and TRBJ1-5; tentative D call: TRBD1 (6 bases). Specimen: a population of CD138-negative cells sorted from bone marrow. In DNA, the CDR3 is TGCGCCAGCAGCTTGGGCGCTACAGGGAGTGGTCAGCCCCAGCATTTT. It is translated as CASSLGATGSGQPQHF. Full variable domain (rest looked up from reference TRBV5-1 and TRBJ1-5): KAGVTQTPRYLIKTRGQQVTLSCSPISGHRSVSWYQQTPGQGLQFLFEYFSETQRNKGNFPGRFSGRQFSNSRSEMNVSTLELGDSALYLCASSLGATGSGQPQHFGDGTRLSIL.